One sample yielded the 12 T cell receptor beta chains listed below, sequenced in a study of cytomegalovirus exposure and HLA in healthy donors. In the PCR, 60 Vbeta and 13 Jbeta primers were used. The protocol was immunoSEQ multiplex PCR, while the TCRdb copy is restricted to in-frame clones and leaves out a portion. Of 120,000 or so clones listed, over 60% are singletons. Source material: PBMCs. Every receptor here comes from a young man in good health and CMV-seronegative.

This clone was counted between two and nine times. The chain links TRBV10-1 to TRBJ1-2, with TRBD1 matching over 8 bases. Germline trimming cut 4 bases from V and 11 bases from J; bases unmatched to any gene: 6. The CDR3 has 12 amino acids. Germline values: CDR1 WNHNN, CDR2 SYGVQD (reference sequence). As DNA, the CDR3 is TGCGCCAGCAGTGCGACAGGGGAAGAATACACCTTC. This encodes CASSATGEEYTF.

J is TRBJ2-2 and V is TRBV6-1; D not certain. Germline-derived CDR1 and CDR2 are MNHNS and SASEGT. Trimming shortened V by 5 bases and J by 6 bases, and 10 bases separated the two germline ends. CDR3 length equals 13 residues. The CDR3 nucleotides are TGTGCCAGCAGTCTCGAGAGAGCCGGGGAGCTGTTTTTT. Protein: CASSLERAGELFF.

V is TRBV4-2 and J is TRBJ1-2, with D possibly TRBD1 on 5 matching bases. Germline CDR1 reads LGHNA; CDR2 reads YNFKEQ. The CDR3 covers 15 residues. The V and J ends lost 0 bases and 8 bases respectively, with 16 bases between them. DNA of the CDR3: TGTGCCAGCAGCCAAGATGGTAACCTTAGGGGAGGCTACACCTTC. Its protein product is CASSQDGNLRGGYTF.

This clone was detected once. V gene TRBV7-2 combines with J gene TRBJ2-2; 13 bases are shared with TRBD2. Germline loops: CDR1 SGHTA, CDR2 FQGNSA. V was pared by 5 bases and J by 6 bases, with 6 bases of the junction left unmatched. The CDR3 contains 16 residues. The CDR3 coding sequence is TGTGCCAGCAGCCCTAAACTAGCGGGGGGGCCCGGGGAGCTGTTTTTT. As protein: CASSPKLAGGPGELFF. Variable domain in full (rest from reference TRBV7-2 and TRBJ2-2): GAGVSQSPSNKVTEKGKDVELRCDPISGHTALYWYRQSLGQGLEFLIYFQGNSAPDKSGLPSDRFSAERTGGSVSTLTIQRTQQEDSAVYLCASSPKLAGGPGELFFGEGSRLTVL.

The sample holds a few counts of this clone. The chain is built from TRBV6-1 and TRBJ2-3, with TRBD1 identical over 12 bases. Trimming cost V 9 bases and J 4 bases; bases outside gene matches: 8. Germline lookup yields CDR1 MNHNS and CDR2 SASEGT. The CDR3 length is 15 residues. In DNA form, the CDR3 reads TGTGCCAGTCACCCGGGACAGGGGGCCCCAGATACGCAGTATTTT. It specifies CASHPGQGAPDTQYF.

The rearrangement links TRBV7-6 to TRBJ2-5; 7 bases align to TRBD2. The J call is uncertain, as TRBJ2-7 better fits the DNA end. The CDR3 length is 16 residues. CDR1 is SGHVS and CDR2 is FNYEAQ in the germline V gene. The CDR3 DNA sequence: TGTGCCAGCAGCTTCTTCGCGGGGGAAAGCTCCTACGAGCAGTACTTC. It specifies CASSFFAGESSYEQYF.

CDR3 coding DNA: TGTGCCACCAGCATCGGAGGGGCGGGAATGAATGAGCAGTTCTTC. It specifies CATSIGGAGMNEQFF. The chain links TRBV15 to TRBJ2-1; the D gene is possibly TRBD2 (6 bases). The CDR3 spans 15 residues. The V end was cut by 4 bases, the J end by 7 bases, with 17 bases between. Germline CDR1 is LNHNV and CDR2 is YYDKDF (reference sequence).

V gene TRBV6-1 combines with J gene TRBJ1-2; D unresolved. V lost 4 bases to trimming and J lost 5 bases, with 14 bases between them. Germline V lookup: CDR1 MNHNS, CDR2 SASEGT. The CDR3 spans 14 residues. In DNA, the CDR3 is TGTGCCAGCAGTGTGGAGGGTCGCGGGTATGGCTACACCTTC. It is translated as CASSVEGRGYGYTF.

The chain carries TRBV5-4 and TRBJ1-1, with 8 bases fitting TRBD1. Trimming cost V 0 bases and J 0 bases; bases outside gene matches: 4. Germline-derived CDR1 and CDR2 are SGHNT and YYREEE (reference sequence). This CDR3 has 16 residues. The CDR3 loop is CASSLDPGGVNTEAFF. CDR3 DNA: TGTGCCAGCAGCTTGGATCCAGGGGGCGTGAACACTGAAGCTTTCTTT.

The chain uses TRBV11-2 and TRBJ2-5; the match to TRBD2 covers 9 bases. This CDR3 comprises 15 residues. V lost 1 base and J lost 5; bases outside the gene matches: 5. CDR1 and CDR2 (germline): SGHAT, FQNNGV. The CDR3 nucleotides read TGTGCCAGCAGCTTAGGAGGGCGGGAGGGGGAGACCCAGTACTTC. This sequence encodes CASSLGGREGETQYF.

The chain couples TRBV7-3 to TRBJ2-3, with a tentative D call TRBD2 (6 bases). Germline V gives CDR1 SGHTA, CDR2 FQGTGA. The CDR3 extends over 14 amino acids. V lost 5 bases and J 0 bases, leaving 9 bases between the germline ends. The CDR3, as DNA: TGTGCCAGCAGCCCCGGGACTAGCACAGATACGCAGTATTTT. Translated: CASSPGTSTDTQYF.

The chain is built from TRBV4-3 and TRBJ1-4; D is uncertain. The ends were cut back, 0 bases at V and 0 bases at J, with 14 bases in the middle. Germline loops: CDR1 LGHNA, CDR2 YSLEER. The CDR3 length is 18 residues. In DNA, the CDR3 is TGCGCCAGCAGCCAAGAGGGCAGCTTTTTTGCAACTAATGAAAAACTGTTTTTT. It translates to CASSQEGSFFATNEKLFF.